This T cell receptor beta chain was observed in a study of blood T cells in healthy people across ages. General observations from the study: A roughly linear age-dependent decrease characterized TCR beta diversity per million T cells.

This CDR3 region has 17 residues. Of note for this clonotype: What it binds is unknown. One end of the junction varies from germline; a read error may be responsible.

Per-sample PBMC isolation yielded at least 6.5 million cells. At least 5 micrograms of total RNA were extracted per sample. The authors ran a second PCR of 7 to 11 cycles using a sample-barcoded 5' primer and a J-beta primer mix. CDR3-containing paired-end reads numbering at least 2.5 million came from each sample. Each CDR3 protein is one row after TCRdb ran MiXCR on the 5' RACE reads. The sample records 870,000 or so distinct CDR3 sequences, around 30% being singletons. The chain carries TRBV12-3 or TRBV12-4 and TRBJ2-5, with 13 positions matching TRBD2. The origin of this receptor is a woman over 75 in good health. The specimen sequenced was blood. The CDR3 DNA reads as TGCGCCAGCAGTATCGGACTAGCGGGGGCCCTTGGAAATGAGCAGTACTTC. Its translation: CASSIGLAGALGNEQYF.